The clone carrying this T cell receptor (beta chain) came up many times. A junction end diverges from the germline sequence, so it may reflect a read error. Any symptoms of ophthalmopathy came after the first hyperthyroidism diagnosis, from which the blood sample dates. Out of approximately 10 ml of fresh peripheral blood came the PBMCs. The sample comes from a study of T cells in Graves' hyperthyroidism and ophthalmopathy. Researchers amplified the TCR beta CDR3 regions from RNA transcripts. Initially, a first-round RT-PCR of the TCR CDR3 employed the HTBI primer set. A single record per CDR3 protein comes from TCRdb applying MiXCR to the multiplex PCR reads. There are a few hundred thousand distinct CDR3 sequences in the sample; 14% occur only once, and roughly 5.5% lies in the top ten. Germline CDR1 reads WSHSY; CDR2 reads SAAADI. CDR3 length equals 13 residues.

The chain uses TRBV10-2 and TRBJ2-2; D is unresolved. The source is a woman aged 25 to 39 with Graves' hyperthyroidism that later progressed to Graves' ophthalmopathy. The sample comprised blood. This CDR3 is CASSPANTGELFF. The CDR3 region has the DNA TGTGCCAGCAGCCCCGCGAACACCGGGGAGCTGTTTTTT.